Below, 18 T cell receptor beta chains from the same sample are listed, as sequenced in a study of cytomegalovirus exposure and HLA in healthy donors. The PCR employed 60 Vbeta primers together with 13 Jbeta primers. TCRdb's table, derived via immunoSEQ multiplex PCR, lists solely in-frame clones and lacks some. The sample yields tens of thousands of clones, around 70% seen once. The sample taken for sequencing was PBMCs. All receptors come from a woman aged 50 to 60 in good health and CMV-seropositive.

This chain joins TRBV9 and TRBJ1-1; D may be TRBD1 (5 bases). This CDR3 is built from 14 residues. Germline values: CDR1 SGDLS, CDR2 YYNGEE. Trimming stripped 2 bases from V and 1 base from J, with 9 bases between. CDR3 sequence reads: CASSVATGNTEAFF. As DNA, the CDR3 is TGTGCCAGCAGCGTGGCTACAGGGAACACTGAAGCTTTCTTT.

The chain is built from TRBV30 and TRBJ2-5; 11 bases are a match to TRBD2. The CDR3 totals 13 residues. In germline, CDR1 is GTSNPN, CDR2 SVGIG (reference sequence). Trimming cost V 2 bases and J 10 bases; bases outside gene matches: 6. The CDR3 bases are TGTGCCTGGAGTCTAGCGGGGGGTGTGGGCCAGTACTTC. Translating it yields CAWSLAGGVGQYF.

The rearrangement links TRBV7-3 to TRBJ2-1; 8 bases map to TRBD2. V lost 5 bases, J lost 2 bases, and 5 bases stayed unmatched. CDR1 SGHTA and CDR2 FQGTGA come from the germline V gene. The CDR3 covers 15 residues. DNA of the CDR3: TGTGCCAGCAGCCCAAGCGGGAGTCCCTACAATGAGCAGTTCTTC. Its protein is CASSPSGSPYNEQFF. The full variable domain, rest sourced from reference TRBV7-3 and TRBJ2-1, is GAGVSQTPSNKVTEKGKYVELRCDPISGHTALYWYRQSLGQGPEFLIYFQGTGAADDSGLPNDRFFAVRPEGSVSTLKIQRTERGDSAVYLCASSPSGSPYNEQFFGPGTRLTVL.

J is TRBJ1-2 and V is TRBV29-1; D unclear. The CDR3 runs 14 residues. V shed 0 bases and J shed 1 base, with 9 bases lying between them. Germline CDR1 reads SQVTM; CDR2 reads ANQGSEA. This CDR3 is CSVEDRDGNYGYTF. The CDR3 bases are TGCAGCGTTGAAGATCGGGATGGTAACTATGGCTACACCTTC.

The chain employs TRBV10-3 and TRBJ2-1; 9 positions agree with TRBD1. The CDR3 totals 14 residues. The V gene end was trimmed by 6 bases and the J gene end by 5 bases; junction bases not matched to a gene: 5. Germline V gene data show CDR1 as ENHRY and CDR2 as SYGVKD. The CDR3 protein is CAIRPGQGHNEQFF. The DNA of the CDR3 is TGTGCCATCAGGCCGGGACAGGGCCACAATGAGCAGTTCTTC.

The V call is TRBV25-1, the J call TRBJ2-5; D is perhaps TRBD1 (5 bases). The CDR3 consists of 12 residues. Germline values: CDR1 MGHDK, CDR2 SYGVNS. Trimming stripped 6 bases from V and 10 bases from J, with 15 bases between. The CDR3 sequence is CASSSTTGIQYF. The CDR3 DNA reads TGTGCCAGCAGCTCCACCACAGGCATCCAGTACTTC.

The chain combines TRBV28 with TRBJ2-1, with D possibly being TRBD2 (6 bases). V was trimmed by 5 bases and J by 3 bases, leaving 17 bases between them. Germline CDR1 and CDR2: MDHEN and SYDVKM. The CDR3 has 16 amino acids. CDR3 protein: CASSPHRLGHYNEQFF. The CDR3 region has the DNA TGTGCCAGCAGTCCTCACCGACTAGGGCACTACAATGAGCAGTTCTTC.

The chain combines TRBV5-1 with TRBJ2-7; 8 nucleotides line up with TRBD1. Germline CDR1 and CDR2: SGHRS and YFSETQ. Germline trimming cut 2 bases from V and 3 bases from J; bases unmatched to any gene: 4. The CDR3 has 14 amino acids. The CDR3 region is CASSFRTGIYEQYF. CDR3 nucleotide sequence: TGCGCCAGCAGCTTCCGGACAGGGATCTACGAGCAGTACTTC.

This clone showed up just a few times. The chain joins TRBV28 to TRBJ2-1; 9 nucleotides match TRBD2. Germline V gene data show CDR1 as MDHEN and CDR2 as SYDVKM. V lost 5 bases, J lost 6 bases, and 11 bases stayed unmatched. The CDR3 spans 16 residues. CDR3 sequence: CASSASGVTLGNEQFF. In nucleotides, the CDR3 is TGTGCCAGCAGTGCTAGCGGGGTGACCCTGGGCAATGAGCAGTTCTTC.

This chain connects TRBV28 to TRBJ1-1, with D hard to call. Germline V gene data show CDR1 as MDHEN and CDR2 as SYDVKM. The CDR3 is 12 amino acids. The V end lost 8 bases, the J end lost 1 base, and 8 bases lay between the germline ends. The DNA of the CDR3 is TGTGCCAGCTCGACGGGGAACACTGAAGCTTTCTTT. Protein product: CASSTGNTEAFF.

This clone was seen a few times. The chain employs TRBV5-5 and TRBJ2-2; D remains ambiguous. Germline V gene sequence: CDR1 SGHKS, CDR2 YYEKEE (reference sequence). The CDR3 is 11 residues long. Trimming cost V 3 bases and J 7 bases, with 4 bases left between them. CDR3 sequence reads: CASSYIGELFF. The CDR3 DNA is TGTGCCAGCAGCTATATCGGGGAGCTGTTTTTT.

The chain joins TRBV6-6 to TRBJ1-1, with D possibly being TRBD1 (6 bases). This CDR3 comprises 14 residues. Germline V gene lookup returns CDR1 MNHNY and CDR2 SVGAGI (reference sequence). With 7 bases removed from V and 0 bases from J, the gap between germline ends came to 12 bases. The CDR3 region has the DNA TGTGCCAGCAAACAGGGCTCTCTGAACACTGAAGCTTTCTTT. Its translation is CASKQGSLNTEAFF.

The chain recombines TRBV19 with TRBJ2-2, with 14 bases identical to TRBD2. CDR1 and CDR2 (germline): LNHDA, SQIVND (reference sequence). J was trimmed by 4 bases and V by 1 base; bases with no gene match: 11. The CDR3 runs to 20 residues. CDR3 nucleotides: TGTGCCAGTAGTATAGGTCGGGGACTAGCGGGAGAGAAGGGCACCGGGGAGCTGTTTTTT. Protein sequence: CASSIGRGLAGEKGTGELFF. The full variable domain, with the rest looked up from reference TRBV19 and TRBJ2-2, is DGGITQSPKYLFRKEGQNVTLSCEQNLNHDAMYWYRQDPGQGLRLIYYSQIVNDFQKGDIAEGYSVSREKKESFPLTVTSAQKNPTAFYLCASSIGRGLAGEKGTGELFFGEGSRLTVL.

A note on this clone: The same CDR3 can be traced to other DNA sequences in this sample. V usage is TRBV11-2 and J usage is TRBJ1-4; perhaps TRBD1 as D (6 bases). The germline CDR1 and CDR2 sequences are SGHAT and FQNNGV. V dropped 4 bases and J dropped 1 base, with 10 bases sitting between them. The CDR3 loop spans 15 amino acids. The CDR3 region is CASSSVGGTNEKLFF. The CDR3 DNA reads as TGTGCCAGCAGCTCAGTAGGGGGAACTAATGAAAAACTGTTTTTT.

The J gene is TRBJ2-3, the V gene TRBV5-1; a possible D gene is TRBD1 (5 bases). V lost 0 bases, J lost 0 bases, and 5 bases lay in between. The CDR3 length is 14 residues. Germline V CDR1 and CDR2: SGHRS, YFSETQ. The CDR3 protein is CASSLDRSTDTQYF. The CDR3 DNA sequence: TGCGCCAGCAGCTTGGACAGGAGCACAGATACGCAGTATTTT.

The CDR3 nucleotides are TGTGCCAGCAACTTCCGGGACAGGGGCCCTTATAGCAATCAGCCCCAGCATTTT. Protein: CASNFRDRGPYSNQPQHF. V is TRBV21-1 and J is TRBJ1-5; the listed D gene, TRBD1, was not tested against the DNA. TRBV21-1 is shown as a pseudogene. The CDR3 sequence is 18 residues long.

The chain joins TRBV30 to TRBJ1-1, with no clear D. Between the trimmed V and J ends, which lost 3 bases and 1 base, there was a span of 12 bases. The length of the CDR3 is 14 residues. Per germline, CDR1 GTSNPN and CDR2 SVGIG (reference sequence). CDR3 protein: CAWRFSGRNTEAFF. Written as DNA, the CDR3 is TGTGCCTGGAGATTTAGTGGGAGGAACACTGAAGCTTTCTTT.

This chain links TRBV7-3 with TRBJ2-2; 7 positions agree with TRBD1. The CDR3 is 18 residues long. Germline V gives CDR1 SGHTA, CDR2 FQGTGA. V lost 4 bases, J lost 6 bases, and 17 bases stayed unmatched. The chain's CDR3 is CASSSRGRGPPSAGELFF. The CDR3 DNA follows: TGTGCCAGCAGCTCAAGGGGAAGGGGGCCCCCCAGCGCCGGGGAGCTGTTTTTT.